Each of the 2 T cell receptor beta chains below was sequenced from the same sample in a study of radiotherapy plus CTLA-4 blockade in lung cancer. TCRdb keeps only in-frame clones here, not all; method: immunoSEQ multiplex PCR. The data hold 81,000 or so clones, with 60% to 85% observed a single time. The sample here was peripheral blood, taken from a patient treated with radiotherapy plus ipilimumab. The receptors come from a human donor with non-small cell lung cancer whose response to radiotherapy plus ipilimumab could not be evaluated. Some clones in this sample may be carry-over from other donors' samples.

This clone is a singleton in its sample. The chain has TRBV28 and TRBJ2-7; possible D gene TRBD1, 6 bases. CDR1 is MDHEN, CDR2 SYDVKM, per germline. The CDR3 is 11 amino acids. The V end was cut by 7 bases, the J end by 4 bases, with 8 bases between. The CDR3 coding sequence is TGTGCCAGCACGAGGGGGTACGAGCAGTACTTC. Residues: CASTRGYEQYF.

The J gene is TRBJ1-6, the V gene TRBV9; D remains ambiguous. The CDR3 is 14 residues long. The germline V and J ends were trimmed by 2 bases and 3 bases, with 6 bases remaining between them. The germline V gene encodes CDR1 SGDLS and CDR2 YYNGEE. The CDR3 sequence: CASSVSGYNSPLHF. The CDR3 nucleotides read TGTGCCAGCAGCGTTAGCGGCTATAATTCACCCCTCCACTTT. The entire variable domain, with the rest obtained from reference TRBV9 and TRBJ1-6, is as follows: DSGVTQTPKHLITATGQRVTLRCSPRSGDLSVYWYQQSLDQGLQFLIQYYNGEERAKGNILERFSAQQFPDLHSELNLSSLELGDSALYFCASSVSGYNSPLHFGNGTRLTVT.